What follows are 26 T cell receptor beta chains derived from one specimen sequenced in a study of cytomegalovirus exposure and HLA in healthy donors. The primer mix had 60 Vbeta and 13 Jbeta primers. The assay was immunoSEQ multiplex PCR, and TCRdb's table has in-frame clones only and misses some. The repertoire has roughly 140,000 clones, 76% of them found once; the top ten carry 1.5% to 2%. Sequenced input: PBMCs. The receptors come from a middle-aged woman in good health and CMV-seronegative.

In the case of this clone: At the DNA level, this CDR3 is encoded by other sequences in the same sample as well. CDR3 sequence reads: CASSRDSNYGYTF. CDR3 bases: TGTGCCAGTAGTAGAGACAGTAACTATGGCTACACCTTC. The J gene is TRBJ1-2, the V gene TRBV19; a possible D gene is TRBD1 (5 bases). The CDR3 is 13 amino acids. The ends were cut back, 4 bases at V and 1 base at J, with 7 bases in the middle. CDR1 is LNHDA and CDR2 is SQIVND in the germline V gene (reference sequence).

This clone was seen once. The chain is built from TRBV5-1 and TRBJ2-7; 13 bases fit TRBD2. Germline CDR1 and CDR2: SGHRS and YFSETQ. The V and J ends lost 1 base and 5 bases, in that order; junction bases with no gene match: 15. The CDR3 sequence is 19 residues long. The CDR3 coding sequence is TGCGCCAGCAGCTTGAGAACTAGCGGGAGGGTTTTCGGGTTCCACGAGCAGTACTTC. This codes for CASSLRTSGRVFGFHEQYF.

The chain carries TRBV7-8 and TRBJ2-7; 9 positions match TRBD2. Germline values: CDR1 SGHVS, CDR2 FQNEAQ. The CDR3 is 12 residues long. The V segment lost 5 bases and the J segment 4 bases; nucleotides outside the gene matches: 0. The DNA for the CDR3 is TGTGCCAGCAGCGGACTAGCGTACGAGCAGTACTTC. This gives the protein CASSGLAYEQYF. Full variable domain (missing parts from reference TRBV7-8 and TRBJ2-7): GAGVSQSPRYKVAKRGQDVALRCDPISGHVSLFWYQQALGQGPEFLTYFQNEAQLDKSGLPSDRFFAERPEGSVSTLKIQRTQQEDSAVYLCASSGLAYEQYFGPGTRLTVT.

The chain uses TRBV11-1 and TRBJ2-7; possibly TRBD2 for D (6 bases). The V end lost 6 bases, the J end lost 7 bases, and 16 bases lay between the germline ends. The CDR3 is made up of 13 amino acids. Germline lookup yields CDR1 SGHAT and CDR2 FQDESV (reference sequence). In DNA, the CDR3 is TGTGCCAGCAGGCGGGACTCGTTTGGGGAGCAGTACTTC. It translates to CASRRDSFGEQYF.

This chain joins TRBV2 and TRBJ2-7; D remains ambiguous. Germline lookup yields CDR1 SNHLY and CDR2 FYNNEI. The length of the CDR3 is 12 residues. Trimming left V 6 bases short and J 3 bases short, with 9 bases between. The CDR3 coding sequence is TGTGCCAGCAGGTACACAATCTACGAGCAGTACTTC. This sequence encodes CASRYTIYEQYF.

The CDR3 protein is CASSTGSTSGGGETQYF. CDR3 DNA: TGTGCCAGCAGCACAGGGTCTACTAGCGGGGGAGGAGAGACCCAGTACTTC. The rearrangement links TRBV5-4 to TRBJ2-5; 11 bases line up with TRBD2. The CDR3 is 17 residues long. Germline V lookup: CDR1 SGHNT, CDR2 YYREEE (reference sequence). J gave up 4 bases and V 4 bases, and 12 bases lay outside the gene matches.

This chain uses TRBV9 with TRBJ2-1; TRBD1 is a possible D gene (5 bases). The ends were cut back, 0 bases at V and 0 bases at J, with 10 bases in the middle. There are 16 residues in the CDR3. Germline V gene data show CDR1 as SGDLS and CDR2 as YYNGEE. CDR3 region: CASSVGGPGSYNEQFF. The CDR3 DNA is TGTGCCAGCAGCGTAGGGGGCCCAGGCTCCTACAATGAGCAGTTCTTC.

The CDR3 spells CASSLASGTEQFF. In nucleotides, the CDR3 is TGTGCCAGCAGCTTAGCTAGCGGCACTGAGCAGTTCTTC. The chain uses TRBV7-9 and TRBJ2-1, with D possibly being TRBD2 (6 bases). Germline-derived CDR1 and CDR2 are SEHNR and FQNEAQ (reference sequence). The length of the CDR3 is 13 residues. V was shortened by 0 bases and J by 9 bases, with 9 bases between the two germline ends. Together with reference TRBV7-9 and TRBJ2-1, the CDR3 gives the full variable domain: DTGVSQNPRHKITKRGQNVTFRCDPISEHNRLYWYRQTLGQGPEFLTYFQNEAQLEKSRLLSDRFSAERPKGSFSTLEIQRTEQGDSAMYLCASSLASGTEQFFGPGTRLTVL.

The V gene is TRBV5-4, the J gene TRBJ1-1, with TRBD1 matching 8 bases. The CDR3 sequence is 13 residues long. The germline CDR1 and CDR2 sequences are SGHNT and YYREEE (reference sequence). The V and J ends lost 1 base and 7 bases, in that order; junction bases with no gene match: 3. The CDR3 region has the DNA TGTGCCAGCAGCTTGACAGGGGGGATTGAAGCTTTCTTT. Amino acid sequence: CASSLTGGIEAFF.

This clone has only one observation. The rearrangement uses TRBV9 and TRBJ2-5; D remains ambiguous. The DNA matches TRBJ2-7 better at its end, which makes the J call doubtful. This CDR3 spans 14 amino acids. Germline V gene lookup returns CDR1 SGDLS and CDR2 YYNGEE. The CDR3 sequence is CASSVAAVSYEQYF. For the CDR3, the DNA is TGTGCCAGCAGCGTAGCTGCGGTATCCTACGAGCAGTACTTC.

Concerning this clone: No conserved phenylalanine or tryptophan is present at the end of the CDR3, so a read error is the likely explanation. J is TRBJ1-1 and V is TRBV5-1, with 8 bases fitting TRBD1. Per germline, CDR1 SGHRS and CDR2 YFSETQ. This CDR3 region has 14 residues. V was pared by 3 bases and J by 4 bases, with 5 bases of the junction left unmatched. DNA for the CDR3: TGCGCCAGCAGCTGGCCGGACAGGGTCACTGAAGCTTTCTCT. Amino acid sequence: CASSWPDRVTEAFS.

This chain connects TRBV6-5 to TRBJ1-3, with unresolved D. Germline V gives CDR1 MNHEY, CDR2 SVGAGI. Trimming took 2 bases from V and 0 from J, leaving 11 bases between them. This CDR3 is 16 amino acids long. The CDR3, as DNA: TGTGCCAGCAGTTACCCGAGGACTCTCTCTGGAAACACCATATATTTT. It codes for CASSYPRTLSGNTIYF.

The CDR3 nucleotides read TGTGCCAGCATCCCGGGAGGAGAGTCAGATACGCAGTATTTT. This encodes CASIPGGESDTQYF. V usage is TRBV6-5 and J usage is TRBJ2-3; TRBD2 matches at 7 bases. The CDR3 extends over 14 amino acids. The V segment lost 7 bases and the J segment 4 bases; nucleotides outside the gene matches: 8. Germline V lookup: CDR1 MNHEY, CDR2 SVGAGI.

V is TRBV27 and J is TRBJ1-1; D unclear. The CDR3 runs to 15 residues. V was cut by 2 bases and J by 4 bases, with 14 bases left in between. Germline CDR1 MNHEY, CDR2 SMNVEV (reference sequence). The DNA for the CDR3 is TGTGCCAGCAGTTTAAGGTACAGTCCGGTCACTGAAGCTTTCTTT. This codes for CASSLRYSPVTEAFF.

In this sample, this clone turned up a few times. CDR3 sequence: CASSFEANYGYTF. The CDR3 bases are TGCGCCAGCAGCTTCGAGGCTAACTATGGCTACACCTTC. V and J are TRBV5-1 and TRBJ1-2; D is uncertain. Per the germline V gene, CDR1 is SGHRS and CDR2 is YFSETQ. The CDR3 is 13 residues long. V lost 2 bases to trimming and J lost 0 bases, with 5 bases between them.

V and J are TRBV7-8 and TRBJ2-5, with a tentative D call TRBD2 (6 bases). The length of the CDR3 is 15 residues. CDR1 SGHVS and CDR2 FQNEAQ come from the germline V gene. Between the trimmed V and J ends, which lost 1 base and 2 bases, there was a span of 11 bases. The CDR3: CASSLGNGRQETQYF. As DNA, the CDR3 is TGTGCCAGCAGCTTAGGGAACGGGAGACAAGAGACCCAGTACTTC.

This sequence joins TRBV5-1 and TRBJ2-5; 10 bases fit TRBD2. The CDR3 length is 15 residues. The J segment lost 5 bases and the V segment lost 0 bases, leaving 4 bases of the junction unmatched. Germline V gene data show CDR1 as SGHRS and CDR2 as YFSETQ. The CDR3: CASSLASGRVETQYF. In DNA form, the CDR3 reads TGCGCCAGCAGCTTGGCTAGCGGGAGAGTGGAGACCCAGTACTTC.

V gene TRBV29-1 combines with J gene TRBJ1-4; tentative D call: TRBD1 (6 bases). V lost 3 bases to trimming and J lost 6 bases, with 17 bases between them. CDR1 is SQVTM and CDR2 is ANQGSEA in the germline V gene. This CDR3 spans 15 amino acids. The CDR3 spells CSVDLGGGPDEKLFF. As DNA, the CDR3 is TGCAGCGTTGACCTAGGGGGGGGGCCGGATGAAAAACTGTTTTTT.

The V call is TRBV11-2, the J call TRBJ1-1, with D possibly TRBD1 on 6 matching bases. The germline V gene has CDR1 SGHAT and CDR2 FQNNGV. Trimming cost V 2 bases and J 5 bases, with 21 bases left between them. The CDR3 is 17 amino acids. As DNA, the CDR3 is TGTGCCAGCAGCTTACCACGATGGACAGTGACTTCTACTGAAGCTTTCTTT. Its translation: CASSLPRWTVTSTEAFF. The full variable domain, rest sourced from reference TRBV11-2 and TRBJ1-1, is EAGVAQSPRYKIIEKRQSVAFWCNPISGHATLYWYQQILGQGPKLLIQFQNNGVVDDSQLPKDRFSAERLKGVDSTLKIQPAKLEDSAVYLCASSLPRWTVTSTEAFFGQGTRLTVV.

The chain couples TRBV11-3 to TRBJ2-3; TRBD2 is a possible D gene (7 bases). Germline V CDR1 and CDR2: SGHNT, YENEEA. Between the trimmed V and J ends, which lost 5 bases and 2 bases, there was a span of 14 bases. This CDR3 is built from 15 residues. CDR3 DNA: TGTGCCAGCAGCCCGGGGGCGGGGGACACAGATACGCAGTATTTT. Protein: CASSPGAGDTDTQYF.

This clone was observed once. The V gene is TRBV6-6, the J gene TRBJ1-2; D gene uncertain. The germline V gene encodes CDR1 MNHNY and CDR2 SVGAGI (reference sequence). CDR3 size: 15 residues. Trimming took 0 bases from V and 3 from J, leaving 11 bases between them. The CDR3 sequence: CASSYSIRQDYGYTF. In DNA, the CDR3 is TGTGCCAGCAGTTACTCGATTAGGCAGGACTATGGCTACACCTTC.

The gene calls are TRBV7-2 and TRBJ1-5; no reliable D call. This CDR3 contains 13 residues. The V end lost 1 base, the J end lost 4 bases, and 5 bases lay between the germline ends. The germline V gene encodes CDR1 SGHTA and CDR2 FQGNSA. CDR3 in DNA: TGTGCCAGCAGCTTAGGCACTAATCAGCCCCAGCATTTT. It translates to CASSLGTNQPQHF.

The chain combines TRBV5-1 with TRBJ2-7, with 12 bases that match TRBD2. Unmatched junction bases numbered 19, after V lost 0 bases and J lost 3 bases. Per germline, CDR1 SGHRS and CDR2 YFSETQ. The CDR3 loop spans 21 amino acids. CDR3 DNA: TGCGCCAGCAGCTTGGGGGGCCTGACTAGCGGGAGTGACACCTACCTCTACGAGCAGTACTTC. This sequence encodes CASSLGGLTSGSDTYLYEQYF. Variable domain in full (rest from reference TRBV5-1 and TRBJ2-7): KAGVTQTPRYLIKTRGQQVTLSCSPISGHRSVSWYQQTPGQGLQFLFEYFSETQRNKGNFPGRFSGRQFSNSRSEMNVSTLELGDSALYLCASSLGGLTSGSDTYLYEQYFGPGTRLTVT.

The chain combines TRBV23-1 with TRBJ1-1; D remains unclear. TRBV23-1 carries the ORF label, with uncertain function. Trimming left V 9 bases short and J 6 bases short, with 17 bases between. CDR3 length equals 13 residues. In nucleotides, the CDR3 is TGCGCCAGTTGGTCTTTTGAGGGCGCTGAAGCTTTCTTT. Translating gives CASWSFEGAEAFF.

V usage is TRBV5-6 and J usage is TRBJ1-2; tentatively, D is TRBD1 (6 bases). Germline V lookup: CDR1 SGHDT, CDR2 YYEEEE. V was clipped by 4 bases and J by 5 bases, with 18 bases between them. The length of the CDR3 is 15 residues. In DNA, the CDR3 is TGTGCCAGCAGCAGACAGGCTAGCACCGGGTATGGCTACACCTTC. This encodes CASSRQASTGYGYTF. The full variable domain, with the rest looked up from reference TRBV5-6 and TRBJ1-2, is DAGVTQSPTHLIKTRGQQVTLRCSPKSGHDTVSWYQQALGQGPQFIFQYYEEEERQRGNFPDRFSGHQFPNYSSELNVNALLLGDSALYLCASSRQASTGYGYTFGSGTRLTVV.

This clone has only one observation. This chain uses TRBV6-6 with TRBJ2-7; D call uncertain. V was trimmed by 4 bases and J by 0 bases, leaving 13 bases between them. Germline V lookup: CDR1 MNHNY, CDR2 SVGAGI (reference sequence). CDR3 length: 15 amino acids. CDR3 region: CASSSSATLSYEQYF. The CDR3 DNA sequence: TGTGCCAGCAGTTCCTCCGCCACTCTCTCCTACGAGCAGTACTTC.